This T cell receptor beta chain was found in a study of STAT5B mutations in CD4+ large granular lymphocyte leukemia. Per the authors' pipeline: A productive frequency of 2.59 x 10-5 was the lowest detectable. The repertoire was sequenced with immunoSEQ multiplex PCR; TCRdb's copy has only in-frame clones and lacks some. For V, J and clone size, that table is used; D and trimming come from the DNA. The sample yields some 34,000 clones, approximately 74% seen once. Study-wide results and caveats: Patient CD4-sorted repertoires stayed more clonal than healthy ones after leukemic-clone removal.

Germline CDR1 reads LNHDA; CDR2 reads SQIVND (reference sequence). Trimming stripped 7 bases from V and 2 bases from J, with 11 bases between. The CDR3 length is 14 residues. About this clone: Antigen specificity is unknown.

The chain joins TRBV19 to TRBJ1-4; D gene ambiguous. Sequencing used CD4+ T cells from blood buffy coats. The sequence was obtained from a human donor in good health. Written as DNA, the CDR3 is TGTGCCAGTACCGCCGATTTGACTAATGAAAAACTGTTTTTT. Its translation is CASTADLTNEKLFF.